This T cell receptor (beta chain) is from a study of blood T cells in healthy people across ages. Study summary: The capture of about one barcoded beta molecule per two T cells was achieved by template switching.

The germline gives CDR1 SGHTA, CDR2 FQGTGA. Trimming pared 1 base from V and 1 base from J, leaving 7 bases between. The length of the CDR3 is 14 residues. Primed by a sample-barcoded 5' primer and a J-beta primer mix, a second PCR proceeded for 7 to 11 cycles. Tagging of each cDNA molecule was performed by a template-switch adaptor with 12 random nucleotides. CDR3-containing paired-end reads numbered at least 3 million in each sample. TCRdb recomputed calls from the 5' RACE reads with MiXCR, one row per CDR3 protein. The sample includes about 1,400,000 distinct CDR3 sequences, 40% to 50% of them seen just once. About 10 milliliters of peripheral blood were drawn from each donor.

Sequenced sample: blood. This TCR was recovered from a woman aged 18-35 years in good health. The V gene is TRBV7-3, the J gene TRBJ1-1, with unresolved D. The CDR3 nucleotides are TGTGCCAGCAGCTTAAAGCAAACGAACACTGAAGCTTTCTTT. This sequence encodes CASSLKQTNTEAFF. The entire variable domain, with the rest obtained from reference TRBV7-3 and TRBJ1-1, is as follows: GAGVSQTPSNKVTEKGKYVELRCDPISGHTALYWYRQSLGQGPEFLIYFQGTGAADDSGLPNDRFFAVRPEGSVSTLKIQRTERGDSAVYLCASSLKQTNTEAFFGQGTRLTVV.